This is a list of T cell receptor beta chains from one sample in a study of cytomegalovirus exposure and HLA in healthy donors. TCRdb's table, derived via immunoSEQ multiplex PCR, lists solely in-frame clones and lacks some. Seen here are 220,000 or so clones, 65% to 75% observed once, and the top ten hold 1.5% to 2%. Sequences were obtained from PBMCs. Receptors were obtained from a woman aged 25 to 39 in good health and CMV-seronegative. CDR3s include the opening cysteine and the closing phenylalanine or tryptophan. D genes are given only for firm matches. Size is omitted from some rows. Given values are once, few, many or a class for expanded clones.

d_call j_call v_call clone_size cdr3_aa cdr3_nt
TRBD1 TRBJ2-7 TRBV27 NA CASSPRTGKSNEQYF TGTGCCAGCAGTCCCAGGACAGGGAAGTCCAACGAGCAGTACTTC
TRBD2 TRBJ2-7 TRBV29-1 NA CSVDSGRYSEQYF TGCAGCGTTGATAGCGGGAGGTATTCCGAGCAGTACTTC
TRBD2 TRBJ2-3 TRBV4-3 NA CASSQLLAGGPDTQYF TGCGCCAGCAGCCAACTACTAGCGGGGGGCCCAGATACGCAGTATTTT
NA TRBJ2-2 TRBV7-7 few CASSLALQSGELFF TGTGCTAGCAGCTTAGCGCTACAGTCAGGGGAGCTGTTTTTT
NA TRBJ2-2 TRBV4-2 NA CASSQIGAGSGELFF TGTGCCAGCAGCCAGATAGGTGCGGGATCCGGGGAGCTGTTTTTT
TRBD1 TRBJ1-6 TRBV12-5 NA CASGLGTGGVAPLHF TGTGCTAGTGGTTTGGGGACAGGGGGAGTAGCACCCCTCCACTTT
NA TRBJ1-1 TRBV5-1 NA CASSFGGVMNTEAFF TGCGCCAGCAGCTTCGGAGGGGTGATGAACACTGAAGCTTTCTTT
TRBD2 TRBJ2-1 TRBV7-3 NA CASSSGTSDYNEQFF TGTGCCAGCAGCTCGGGGACTAGCGACTACAATGAGCAGTTCTTC
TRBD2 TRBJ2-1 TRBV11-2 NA CASSLDLAANNEQFF TGTGCCAGCAGCTTAGACCTAGCGGCCAACAATGAGCAGTTCTTC
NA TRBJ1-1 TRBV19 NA CASRTGITEAFF TGTGCCAGTAGGACGGGGATCACTGAAGCTTTCTTT
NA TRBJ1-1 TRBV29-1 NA CSVSIQGNTEAFF TGCAGCGTTTCCATACAGGGGAACACTGAAGCTTTCTTT
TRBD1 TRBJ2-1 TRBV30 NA CAWSRGQGNNEQFF TGTGCCTGGAGTCGGGGACAGGGAAACAATGAGCAGTTCTTC
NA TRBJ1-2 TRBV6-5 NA CASSSAVGGYTF TGTGCCAGCAGTTCCGCGGTCGGGGGCTACACCTTC
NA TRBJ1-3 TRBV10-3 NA CAISEPRGGISGNTIYF TGTGCCATCAGTGAGCCGAGGGGAGGGATCTCTGGAAACACCATATATTTT
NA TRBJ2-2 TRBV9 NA CASSVYGNTGELFF TGTGCCAGCAGCGTATACGGGAACACCGGGGAGCTGTTTTTT
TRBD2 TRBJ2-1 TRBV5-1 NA CASSRQSAGSSYNEQFF TGCGCCAGCAGCCGCCAATCAGCGGGAAGCTCCTACAATGAGCAGTTCTTC
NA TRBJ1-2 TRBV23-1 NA CASSRRFYGYTF TGCGCCAGCAGTCGTCGGTTCTATGGCTACACCTTC
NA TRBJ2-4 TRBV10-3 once CAISRDTDIQYF TGTGCCATCAGCAGGGACACAGACATTCAGTACTTC
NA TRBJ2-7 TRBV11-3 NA CASSLDLPGSYEQYF TGTGCCAGCAGCTTAGATCTACCAGGCTCCTACGAGCAGTACTTC
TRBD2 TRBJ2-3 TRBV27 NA CASMDGRVGTDTQYF TGTGCCAGCATGGACGGGAGGGTGGGAACAGATACGCAGTATTTT
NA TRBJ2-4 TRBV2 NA CASSDNSPAKNIQYF TGTGCCAGCAGTGATAACAGCCCGGCCAAAAACATTCAGTACTTC
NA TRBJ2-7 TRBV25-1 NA CASSETGVGEQYF TGTGCCAGCAGTGAGACAGGTGTCGGGGAGCAGTACTTC
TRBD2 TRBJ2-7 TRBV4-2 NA CASSQEFSGGDNEQYF TGTGCCAGCAGCCAAGAATTTAGCGGGGGGGACAACGAGCAGTACTTT
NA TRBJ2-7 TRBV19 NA CASSIRSFSSYEQYF TGTGCCAGTAGTATTCGGAGTTTCAGCTCCTACGAGCAGTACTTC
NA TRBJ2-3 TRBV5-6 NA CASSLAGAISPDTQYF TGTGCCAGCAGCTTGGCAGGGGCAATTTCCCCAGATACGCAGTATTTT
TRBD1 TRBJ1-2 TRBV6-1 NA CASSEPGQGASNYGYTF TGTGCCAGCAGTGAACCGGGACAGGGGGCTTCTAACTATGGCTACACCTTC
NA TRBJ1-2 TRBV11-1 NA CASSPNPRGYGYTF TGTGCCAGCAGCCCTAATCCCAGGGGCTATGGCTACACCTTC
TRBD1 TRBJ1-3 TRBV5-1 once CASSLGGGGNTIYF TGCGCCAGCAGCTTGGGAGGGGGCGGAAACACCATATATTTT
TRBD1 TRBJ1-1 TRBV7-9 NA CASSPRTGPNMNTEAFF TGTGCCAGCAGCCCCCGGACAGGACCTAACATGAACACTGAAGCTTTCTTT
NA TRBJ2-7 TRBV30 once CAWSPGTEVYEQYF TGTGCCTGGAGTCCCGGGACTGAAGTCTACGAGCAGTACTTC
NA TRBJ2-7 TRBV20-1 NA CSARDGAKQYF TGCAGTGCTAGAGATGGTGCGAAGCAGTACTTC
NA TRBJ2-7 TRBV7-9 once CSSSAGTYEQYF TGTTCCAGCAGCGCAGGGACCTACGAGCAGTACTTC
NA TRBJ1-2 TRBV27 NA CASSSLQGIDYGYTF TGTGCCAGCAGTTCGTTACAGGGAATCGACTATGGCTACACCTTC
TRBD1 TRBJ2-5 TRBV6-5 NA CASNMGQPQETQYF TGTGCCAGCAACATGGGACAGCCCCAAGAGACCCAGTACTTC
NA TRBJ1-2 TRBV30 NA CAWSVASSYTF TGTGCCTGGAGTGTCGCTAGTAGCTACACCTTC
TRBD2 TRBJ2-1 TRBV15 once CATSRDLGGMYNEQFF TGTGCCACCAGCAGAGATTTGGGGGGGATGTACAATGAGCAGTTCTTC
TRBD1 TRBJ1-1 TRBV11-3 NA CASSGVTGATEAFF TGTGCCAGCAGCGGAGTGACAGGGGCCACTGAAGCTTTCTTT
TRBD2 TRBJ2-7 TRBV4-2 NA CASSQMAGRAYEQYF TGTGCCAGCAGCCAGATGGCCGGGAGGGCTTACGAGCAGTACTTC